This TCR beta chain was identified in a study of blood T cells in healthy people across ages. Whole-study results and caveats: Whereas aged donors had fewer naive CD4+ cells, long-lived donors had more of them and higher diversity.

V shed 8 bases and J shed 6 bases, with 14 bases lying between them. The germline V gene has CDR1 SGHTA and CDR2 FQGNSA. The CDR3 is 12 amino acids. Through a sample-barcoded 5' primer and a J-beta primer mix, a second PCR was run for roughly 6 to 11 cycles. TCRdb processed the 5' RACE reads anew with MiXCR; each CDR3 protein has one entry. Seen here are roughly 800,000 distinct CDR3 sequences, roughly 35% observed once, and the top ten hold roughly 13%. About this clonotype: The antigen remains undetermined.

The chain is built from TRBV7-2 and TRBJ2-7; D unresolved. This sequence was found in a young man in good health. Sequenced: blood. DNA of the CDR3: TGTGCCAGCTCTTTCCATTGGAGCGAGCAGTACTTC. This encodes CASSFHWSEQYF.